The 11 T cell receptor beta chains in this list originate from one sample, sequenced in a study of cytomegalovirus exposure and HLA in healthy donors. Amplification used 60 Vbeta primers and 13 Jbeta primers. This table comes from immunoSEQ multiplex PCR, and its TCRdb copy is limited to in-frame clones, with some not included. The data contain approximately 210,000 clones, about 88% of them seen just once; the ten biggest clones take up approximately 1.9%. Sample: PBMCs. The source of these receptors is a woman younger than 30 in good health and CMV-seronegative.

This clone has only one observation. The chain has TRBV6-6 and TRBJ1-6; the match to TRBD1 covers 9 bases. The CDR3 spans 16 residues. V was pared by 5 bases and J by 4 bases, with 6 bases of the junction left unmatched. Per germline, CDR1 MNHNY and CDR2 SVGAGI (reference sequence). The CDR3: CASSQDRGRYNSPLHF. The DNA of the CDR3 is TGTGCCAGCAGTCAGGACAGGGGCCGATATAATTCACCCCTCCACTTT.

CDR3 DNA sequence: TGCGCCAGCAGCCGGGAGGAAGCGTCTGACACTGAAGCTTTCTTT. Its protein product is CASSREEASDTEAFF. The V and J genes are TRBV4-1 and TRBJ1-1; D call uncertain. There are 15 residues in the CDR3. V was clipped by 4 bases and J by 3 bases, with 15 bases between them. Germline V CDR1 and CDR2: MGHRA, YSYEKL.

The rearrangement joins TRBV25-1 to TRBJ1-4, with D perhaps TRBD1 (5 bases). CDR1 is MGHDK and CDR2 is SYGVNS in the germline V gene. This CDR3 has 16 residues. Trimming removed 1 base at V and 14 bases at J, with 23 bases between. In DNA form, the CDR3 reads TGTGCCAGCAGTGAATTAAATGGCATCGGCGGCCCAGGGCTGTTTTTT. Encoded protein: CASSELNGIGGPGLFF.

The CDR3 DNA follows: TGCGCCAGCAGCGCGTTTGGAGGGCGGGAAAAACTGTTTTTT. Its protein is CASSAFGGREKLFF. This sequence joins TRBV5-1 and TRBJ1-4; D is ambiguous. Germline assignment: CDR1 SGHRS and CDR2 YFSETQ. V lost 4 bases and J 8 bases, leaving 15 bases between the germline ends. The CDR3 is made up of 14 amino acids. Looking up the rest from reference TRBV5-1 and TRBJ1-4 gives the full variable domain: KAGVTQTPRYLIKTRGQQVTLSCSPISGHRSVSWYQQTPGQGLQFLFEYFSETQRNKGNFPGRFSGRQFSNSRSEMNVSTLELGDSALYLCASSAFGGREKLFFGSGTQLSVL.

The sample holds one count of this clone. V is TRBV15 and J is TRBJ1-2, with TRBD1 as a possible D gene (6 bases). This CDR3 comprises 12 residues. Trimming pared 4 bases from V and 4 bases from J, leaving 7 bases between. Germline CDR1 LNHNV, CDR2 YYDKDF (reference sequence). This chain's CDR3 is CATSKDSYGYTF. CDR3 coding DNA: TGTGCCACCAGCAAGGACAGCTATGGCTACACCTTC.

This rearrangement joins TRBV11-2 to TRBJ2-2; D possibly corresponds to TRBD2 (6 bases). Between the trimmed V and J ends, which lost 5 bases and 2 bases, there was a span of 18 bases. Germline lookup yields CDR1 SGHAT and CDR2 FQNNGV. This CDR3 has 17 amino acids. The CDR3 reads CASSRPVMDYNTGELFF. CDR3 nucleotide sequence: TGTGCCAGCAGCCGTCCGGTTATGGACTACAACACCGGGGAGCTGTTTTTT.

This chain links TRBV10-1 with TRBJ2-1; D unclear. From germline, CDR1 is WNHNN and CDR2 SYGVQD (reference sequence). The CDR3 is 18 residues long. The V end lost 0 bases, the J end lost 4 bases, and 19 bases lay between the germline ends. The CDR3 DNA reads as TGCGCCAGCAGTGAGTCCGTGATCACGACACTCCCTTACAATGAGCAGTTCTTC. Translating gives CASSESVITTLPYNEQFF.

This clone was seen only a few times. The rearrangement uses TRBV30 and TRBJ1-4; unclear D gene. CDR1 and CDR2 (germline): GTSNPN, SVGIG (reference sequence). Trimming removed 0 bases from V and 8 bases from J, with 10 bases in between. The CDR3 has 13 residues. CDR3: CAWSVLVGEKLFF. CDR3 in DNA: TGTGCCTGGAGTGTACTAGTGGGGGAAAAACTGTTTTTT. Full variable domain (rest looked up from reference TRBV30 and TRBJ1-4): SQTIHQWPATLVQPVGSPLSLECTVEGTSNPNLYWYRQAAGRGLQLLFYSVGIGQISSEVPQNLSASRPQDRQFILSSKKLLLSDSGFYLCAWSVLVGEKLFFGSGTQLSVL.

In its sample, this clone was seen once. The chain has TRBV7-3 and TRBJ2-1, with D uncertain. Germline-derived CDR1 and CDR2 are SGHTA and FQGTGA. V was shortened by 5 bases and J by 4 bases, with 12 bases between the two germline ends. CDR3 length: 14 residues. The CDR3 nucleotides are TGTGCCAGCAGCCCCGAGGCCGGATACAATGAGCAGTTCTTC. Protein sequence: CASSPEAGYNEQFF.

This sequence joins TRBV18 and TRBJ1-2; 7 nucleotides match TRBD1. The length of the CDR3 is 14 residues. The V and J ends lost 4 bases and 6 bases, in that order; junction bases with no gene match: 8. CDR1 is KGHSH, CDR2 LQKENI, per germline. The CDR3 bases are TGTGCCAGCTCACTCGCCGGGACAGACAATGGCTACACCTTC. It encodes CASSLAGTDNGYTF.

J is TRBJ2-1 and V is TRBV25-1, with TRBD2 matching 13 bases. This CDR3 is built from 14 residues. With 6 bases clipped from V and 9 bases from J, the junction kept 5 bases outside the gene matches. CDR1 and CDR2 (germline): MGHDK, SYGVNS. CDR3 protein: CASRPGLAGAEQFF. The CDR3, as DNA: TGTGCCAGCAGACCCGGACTAGCGGGAGCTGAGCAGTTCTTC.